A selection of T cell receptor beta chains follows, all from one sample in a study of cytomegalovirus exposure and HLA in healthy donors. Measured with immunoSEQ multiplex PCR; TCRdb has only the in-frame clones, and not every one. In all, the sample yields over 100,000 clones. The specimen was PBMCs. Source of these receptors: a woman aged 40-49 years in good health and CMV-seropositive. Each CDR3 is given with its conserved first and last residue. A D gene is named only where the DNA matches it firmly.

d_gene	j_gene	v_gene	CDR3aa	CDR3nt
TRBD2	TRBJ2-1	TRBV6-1	CASSESISGSREQFF	TGTGCCAGCAGTGAAAGCATTAGCGGGTCGAGGGAGCAGTTCTTC
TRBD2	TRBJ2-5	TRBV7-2	CASSLVLLTSGHQETQYF	TGTGCCAGCAGCTTAGTTTTATTGACTAGCGGACACCAAGAGACCCAGTACTTC
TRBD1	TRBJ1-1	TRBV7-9	CASSSTRGRDTEAFF	TGTGCCAGCAGCTCCACCAGGGGGCGAGACACTGAAGCTTTCTTT
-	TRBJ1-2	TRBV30	CAWSPGQLPNYGYTF	TGTGCCTGGAGCCCCGGACAGCTCCCTAACTATGGCTACACCTTC
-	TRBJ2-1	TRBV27	CASSLRVGTYNEQFF	TGTGCCAGCAGTTTGAGGGTTGGGACCTACAATGAGCAGTTCTTC
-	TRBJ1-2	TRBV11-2	CASSLEGAFSGYTF	TGTGCCAGCAGCTTAGAAGGGGCGTTTTCTGGCTACACCTTC
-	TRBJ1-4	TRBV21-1	CASSRPGQGALREKLFF	TGTGCCAGCAGCAGGCCGGGACAGGGGGCGCTTCGGGAAAAACTGTTTTTT
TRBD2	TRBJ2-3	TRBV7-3	CASSLGASGRAGTDTQYF	TGTGCCAGCAGCTTAGGGGCTAGCGGGAGGGCCGGTACAGATACGCAGTATTTT
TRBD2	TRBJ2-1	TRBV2	CASSGASGSYNEQFF	TGTGCCAGCAGTGGGGCTAGCGGGAGTTACAATGAGCAGTTCTTC
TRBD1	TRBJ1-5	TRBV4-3	CASSLSRDSDQPQHF	TGCGCCAGCAGCCTGTCACGGGACAGCGATCAGCCCCAGCATTTT
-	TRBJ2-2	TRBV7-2	CASSSTVTGELFF	TGTGCCAGCAGCTCCACAGTGACCGGGGAGCTGTTTTTT
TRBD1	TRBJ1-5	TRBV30	CAWSVFRGRQPQHF	TGTGCCTGGAGTGTTTTCAGGGGGCGTCAGCCCCAGCATTTT
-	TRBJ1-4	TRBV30	CAWSRQRIGRNEKLFF	TGTGCCTGGAGTCGGCAGCGAATCGGCCGTAATGAAAAACTGTTTTTT
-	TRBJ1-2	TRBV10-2	CASRAGLSYGYTF	TGCGCCAGCAGGGCAGGATTGTCCTATGGCTACACCTTC
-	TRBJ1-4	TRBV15	CATSRLNEKLFF	TGTGCCACCAGCAGACTTAATGAAAAACTGTTTTTT
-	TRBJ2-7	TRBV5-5	CASSFREGVYEQYF	TGTGCCAGCAGCTTTCGGGAAGGAGTCTACGAGCAGTACTTC
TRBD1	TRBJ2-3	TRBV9	CASSPDRVDTQYF	TGTGCCAGCAGCCCGGACAGGGTAGATACGCAGTATTTT
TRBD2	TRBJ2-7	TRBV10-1	CASSESPGLALYEQYF	TGCGCCAGCAGTGAGAGCCCGGGACTAGCCCTCTACGAGCAGTACTTC
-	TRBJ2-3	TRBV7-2	CASSTGSISDTQYF	TGTGCCAGCAGCACCGGGAGTATCTCAGATACGCAGTATTTT
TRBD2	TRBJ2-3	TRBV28	CAILRAGVTDTQYF	TGTGCCATCCTCAGAGCGGGGGTCACAGATACGCAGTATTTT
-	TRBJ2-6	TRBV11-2	CASSPGSGANVLTF	TGTGCCAGCAGCCCAGGCTCTGGAGCCAACGTCCTGACTTTC
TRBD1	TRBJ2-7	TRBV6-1	CASSFRDSSYEQYF	TGTGCCAGCAGTTTCCGGGACAGCTCCTACGAGCAGTACTTC
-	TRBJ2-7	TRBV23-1	CASSHQSGTTGWSYEQYF	TGCGCCAGCAGTCATCAGAGCGGAACTACAGGGTGGTCCTACGAGCAGTACTTC
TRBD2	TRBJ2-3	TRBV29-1	CSVEGLAGELSTDTQYF	TGCAGCGTTGAAGGGCTAGCGGGAGAGTTAAGCACAGATACGCAGTATTTT
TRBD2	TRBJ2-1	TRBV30	CAWSVRTSGTFNEQFF	TGTGCCTGGAGTGTGCGGACTAGCGGGACTTTCAATGAGCAGTTCTTC
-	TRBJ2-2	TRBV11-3	CASSLNSDTGELFF	TGTGCCAGCAGCTTAAACAGTGACACCGGGGAGCTGTTTTTT
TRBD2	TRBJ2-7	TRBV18	CASSPPGRGFYEQYF	TGTGCCAGCTCACCACCGGGGAGGGGCTTCTACGAGCAGTACTTC
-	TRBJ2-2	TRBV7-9	CASSSGSGVGELFF	TGTGCCAGCAGCTCTGGGAGTGGTGTCGGGGAGCTGTTTTTT
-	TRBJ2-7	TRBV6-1	CASSVTVYEQYF	TGTGCCAGCAGTGTTACAGTATACGAGCAGTACTTC
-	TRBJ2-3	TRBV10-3	CASRESTDTQYF	TGTGCCAGCCGGGAGAGCACAGATACGCAGTATTTT
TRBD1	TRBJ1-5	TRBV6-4	CASRSWARDRSNQPQHF	TGTGCCAGCAGATCATGGGCCCGGGACAGAAGCAATCAGCCCCAGCATTTT
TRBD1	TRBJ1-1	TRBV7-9	CASSQGQGAVPTEAFF	TGTGCCAGCAGCCAGGGACAGGGGGCAGTTCCCACTGAAGCTTTCTTT
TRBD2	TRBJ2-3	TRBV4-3	CASSQELAGTTDTQYF	TGCGCCAGCAGCCAAGAGCTAGCGGGAACGACAGATACGCAGTATTTT
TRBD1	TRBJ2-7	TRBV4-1	CASSQEDRLSYEQYF	TGCGCCAGCAGCCAAGAGGACAGGTTGTCCTACGAGCAGTACTTC
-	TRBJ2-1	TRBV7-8	CASSLSRGGRYSYNEQFF	TGTGCCAGCAGCCTCTCAAGAGGTGGGAGGTACTCCTACAATGAGCAGTTCTTC
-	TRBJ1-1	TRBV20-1	CSAPGVTEAFF	TGCAGTGCCCCCGGGGTCACTGAAGCTTTCTTT
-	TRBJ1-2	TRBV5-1	CASSLATGLGGYTF	TGCGCCAGCAGCTTGGCTACAGGGCTGGGTGGCTACACCTTC
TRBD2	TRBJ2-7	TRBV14	CASSQAGSGGYRGQYF	TGTGCCAGCAGCCAAGCCGGTAGCGGGGGTTATCGCGGACAGTACTTC
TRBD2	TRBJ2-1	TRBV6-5	CASIAGTSGRDEQFF	TGTGCCAGCATTGCCGGGACTAGCGGGAGGGATGAGCAGTTCTTC
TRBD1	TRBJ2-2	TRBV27	CASSVDRVGTGELFF	TGTGCCAGCAGTGTCGACAGGGTTGGAACCGGGGAGCTGTTTTTT
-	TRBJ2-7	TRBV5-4	CASSSNSYEQYF	TGTGCCAGCAGCTCTAACTCCTACGAGCAGTACTTC